This passage covers 7 T cell receptor beta chains from one sample sequenced in a study of blood T cell repertoires in COVID-19. Using immunoSEQ multiplex PCR, the repertoire was profiled, and TCRdb retains in-frame clones only, with some absent. The sample shows 95,000 to 100,000 clones, 70% to 90% of them seen only once. The sample comprised peripheral blood. The receptors stem from a woman in her twenties or thirties with acute or convalescent COVID-19.

The chain recombines TRBV5-1 with TRBJ1-1; D gene ambiguous. The germline V gene has CDR1 SGHRS and CDR2 YFSETQ. The CDR3 sequence is 13 residues long. V was cut by 6 bases and J by 1 base, with 10 bases left in between. CDR3 region: CASTYSGNTEAFF. CDR3 coding DNA: TGCGCCAGCACCTATAGCGGGAACACTGAAGCTTTCTTT.

The J gene is TRBJ2-1, the V gene TRBV4-2, with 10 bases lining up with TRBD2. Looked up from germline, CDR1 is LGHNA and CDR2 is YNFKEQ. Germline trimming cut 4 bases from V and 8 bases from J; bases unmatched to any gene: 11. The CDR3 has 16 amino acids. CDR3 coding DNA: TGTGCCAGCAGCCGGGCTCGAGCGGGGGGGGAGGATGAGCAGTTCTTC. Translating it yields CASSRARAGGEDEQFF.

The V and J genes are TRBV5-6 and TRBJ1-2; D is possibly TRBD1 (5 bases). Trimming stripped 2 bases from V and 7 bases from J, with 15 bases between. The germline gives CDR1 SGHDT, CDR2 YYEEEE. CDR3 length: 14 amino acids. This CDR3 reads CASSLQVLLFGYTF. The CDR3 coding sequence is TGTGCCAGCAGCTTACAGGTTCTCCTATTTGGCTACACCTTC. The variable domain in full, with the rest retrieved from reference TRBV5-6 and TRBJ1-2, is DAGVTQSPTHLIKTRGQQVTLRCSPKSGHDTVSWYQQALGQGPQFIFQYYEEEERQRGNFPDRFSGHQFPNYSSELNVNALLLGDSALYLCASSLQVLLFGYTFGSGTRLTVV.

DNA for the CDR3: TGTGCCAGCAGGCAGGGTGAGACCCAGTACTTC. Protein: CASRQGETQYF. The chain links TRBV28 to TRBJ2-5; tentatively, D is TRBD1 (5 bases). Germline CDR1 is MDHEN and CDR2 is SYDVKM. The CDR3 runs to 11 residues. The V and J ends lost 6 bases and 5 bases respectively, with 7 bases between them.

This rearrangement joins TRBV7-9 to TRBJ2-2; 9 bases are a match to TRBD1. Germline values: CDR1 SEHNR, CDR2 FQNEAQ (reference sequence). CDR3 size: 16 residues. Trimming took 3 bases from V and 7 from J; bases not matched to a gene: 9. This chain's CDR3 is CASSFIQGAPGGELFF. The CDR3 region has the DNA TGTGCCAGCAGCTTTATACAGGGGGCTCCCGGCGGGGAGCTGTTTTTT.

This clone was counted a single time. This chain uses TRBV10-2 with TRBJ1-6; D gene uncertain. V was trimmed by 8 bases and J by 4 bases, leaving 12 bases between them. Germline CDR1 WSHSY, CDR2 SAAADI. There are 14 residues in the CDR3. The CDR3 is CASQERRYNSPLHF. In DNA form, the CDR3 reads TGCGCCAGCCAAGAGCGTCGTTATAATTCACCCCTCCACTTT.

This chain joins TRBV5-6 and TRBJ1-6, with TRBD1 identical over 8 bases. V trimming: 3 bases; J trimming: 7 bases; junction bases outside the gene matches: 6. Germline-derived CDR1 and CDR2 are SGHDT and YYEEEE. This CDR3 spans 15 amino acids. CDR3 region: CASSWTGRTNSPLHF. CDR3 in DNA: TGTGCCAGCAGCTGGACAGGGAGGACAAATTCACCCCTCCACTTT.